Each of the 3 T cell receptor beta chains below was sequenced from the same sample in a study of T cell responses to AZD1222 COVID-19 vaccine. Here immunoSEQ multiplex PCR was the method, and the copy in TCRdb shows in-frame clones only, minus some. The sample carries approximately 30,000 clones, more than 75% recorded once. The sample consisted of peripheral blood, taken 28 days after the second AZD1222 dose. Source of these receptors: an adult who received the AZD1222 COVID-19 vaccine.

This clone was recorded a few times. The chain is built from TRBV2 and TRBJ2-7; a weak D match, TRBD2 (6 bases). The length of the CDR3 is 13 residues. Trimming removed 8 bases at V and 3 bases at J, with 14 bases between. Per the germline V gene, CDR1 is SNHLY and CDR2 is FYNNEI. CDR3 region: CASHPGLVYEQYF. The CDR3 DNA reads TGTGCCAGCCACCCGGGACTGGTCTACGAGCAGTACTTC. The full variable domain, with the rest looked up from reference TRBV2 and TRBJ2-7, is EPEVTQTPSHQVTQMGQEVILRCVPISNHLYFYWYRQILGQKVEFLVSFYNNEISEKSEIFDDQFSVERPDGSNFTLKIRSTKLEDSAMYFCASHPGLVYEQYFGPGTRLTVT.

This CDR3 reads CASSFTEKLFF. In nucleotides, the CDR3 is TGTGCCAGCAGCTTCACTGAAAAACTGTTTTTT. The rearrangement joins TRBV5-8 to TRBJ1-4; D is uncertain. CDR1 is SGHTS and CDR2 is YDEGEE in the germline V gene. The CDR3 runs to 11 residues. Trimming cost V 2 bases and J 7 bases, with 3 bases left between them.

The chain is built from TRBV6-1 and TRBJ2-7; TRBD2 matches 7 bases. From germline, CDR1 is MNHNS and CDR2 SASEGT. Trimming at V came to 3 bases and at J to 3 bases, leaving 8 bases not matched to a gene. The CDR3 runs to 15 residues. This chain's CDR3 is CASSEGGRGYYEQYF. CDR3 nucleotides: TGTGCCAGCAGTGAGGGCGGGAGAGGGTACTACGAGCAGTACTTC.